The 12 T cell receptor beta chains below all came from one sample that was sequenced in a study of T cells in tuberculosis. After thawing and overnight rest, PBMC were stained with GMM-loaded CD1B tetramer, viability dye and anti-CD3 for sorting. The lipid loaded on the CD1B tetramers was C32 glucose monomycolate from Rhodococcus equi. Here immunoSEQ multiplex PCR was the method, and the copy in TCRdb shows in-frame clones only, minus some. The sample includes 70,000 to 95,000 clones, roughly 88% of them seen just once. The sample was CD1b-GMM tetramer-negative cells sorted from PBMCs. The receptors were gathered from an adult woman with latent tuberculosis.

J is TRBJ1-3 and V is TRBV30; 8 positions match TRBD1. The CDR3 length is 16 residues. V lost 1 base to trimming and J lost 1 base; unmatched junction nucleotides: 6. Germline V lookup: CDR1 GTSNPN, CDR2 SVGIG (reference sequence). The CDR3 is CAWSALDRVSGNTIYF. In DNA form, the CDR3 reads TGTGCCTGGAGTGCCCTGGACAGGGTTTCTGGAAACACCATATATTTT.

The V and J genes are TRBV15 and TRBJ2-2, with 10 bases that match TRBD1. The CDR3 has 18 amino acids. Trimming removed 6 bases from V and 6 bases from J; junction bases left unmatched: 16. Germline V gene lookup returns CDR1 LNHNV and CDR2 YYDKDF (reference sequence). The CDR3 sequence: CATSKQTRQGALPGELFF. DNA for the CDR3: TGTGCCACCAGTAAACAAACCCGACAGGGGGCCCTACCCGGGGAGCTGTTTTTT.

This sequence joins TRBV4-3 and TRBJ1-2; tentatively, D is TRBD1 (6 bases). The CDR3 contains 16 residues. The germline V gene has CDR1 LGHNA and CDR2 YSLEER. V lost 3 bases, J lost 2 bases, and 16 bases lay in between. CDR3 nucleotide sequence: TGCGCCAGCAGCCAGCGGGCTGGGACACGGAACTATGGCTACACCTTC. This translates into CASSQRAGTRNYGYTF.

The J gene is TRBJ1-6, the V gene TRBV6-1, with 7 bases identical to TRBD1. Per germline, CDR1 MNHNS and CDR2 SASEGT. There are 14 residues in the CDR3. V lost 3 bases, J lost 9 bases, and 5 bases stayed unmatched. The chain's CDR3 is CASSDGGGGSPLHF. CDR3 in DNA: TGTGCCAGCAGTGACGGAGGGGGCGGTTCACCCCTCCACTTT.

The chain carries TRBV10-2 and TRBJ1-2; 9 nucleotides align to TRBD1. This CDR3 is 14 amino acids long. The V gene's germline CDR1 is WSHSY and CDR2 SAAADI. J gave up 5 bases and V 8 bases, and 9 bases lay outside the gene matches. CDR3 nucleotide sequence: TGCGCCAGCGGCCCACAGGGGGCTGGTTATGGCTACACCTTC. Amino acids: CASGPQGAGYGYTF.

The V gene is TRBV6-4, the J gene TRBJ1-2, with D unresolved. This CDR3 is built from 13 residues. Deletions cut 3 bases from V and 4 bases from J, with 9 bases between. Germline V CDR1 and CDR2: MRHNA, SNTAGT. CDR3 coding DNA: TGTGCCAGCAGTGAGGAGCTTTTCTATGGCTACACCTTC. This translates into CASSEELFYGYTF.

J is TRBJ2-2 and V is TRBV4-2, with D unclear. Germline V gene lookup returns CDR1 LGHNA and CDR2 YNFKEQ. Trimming took off 0 bases at V and 0 bases at J, with 11 bases between the two ends. CDR3 length: 17 amino acids. CDR3 in amino acids: CASSQENSITNTGELFF. The CDR3 nucleotides read TGTGCCAGCAGCCAAGAGAACTCTATAACGAACACCGGGGAGCTGTTTTTT.

The V and J genes are TRBV5-6 and TRBJ2-5; 9 bases align to TRBD1. The J call may be in error: the DNA end matches TRBJ2-7 better. Germline CDR1 SGHDT, CDR2 YYEEEE. The CDR3 is made up of 15 amino acids. The CDR3 region is CASSLVGQGHYEQYF. The CDR3 DNA reads TGTGCCAGCAGCTTGGTGGGACAGGGCCACTACGAGCAGTACTTC.

The chain has TRBV5-8 and TRBJ2-5; a weak D match, TRBD1 (6 bases). The J call may be mistaken, given a closer DNA end match to TRBJ2-7. From germline, CDR1 is SGHTS and CDR2 YDEGEE. This CDR3 comprises 17 residues. The CDR3 loop reads CASTTNLGAGSSYEQYF. DNA for the CDR3: TGTGCCAGCACCACCAATCTGGGGGCCGGATCCTCCTACGAGCAGTACTTC.

The rearrangement joins TRBV19 to TRBJ1-2; D is possibly TRBD1 (6 bases). Per germline, CDR1 LNHDA and CDR2 SQIVND (reference sequence). The germline V and J ends were trimmed by 5 bases and 2 bases, with 15 bases remaining between them. This CDR3 is built from 15 residues. The CDR3 nucleotides read TGTGCCAGTAGTCGTGGACAGACTGCAAACTATGGCTACACCTTC. Protein: CASSRGQTANYGYTF. Filled out from reference TRBV19 and TRBJ1-2, the complete variable domain reads DGGITQSPKYLFRKEGQNVTLSCEQNLNHDAMYWYRQDPGQGLRLIYYSQIVNDFQKGDIAEGYSVSREKKESFPLTVTSAQKNPTAFYLCASSRGQTANYGYTFGSGTRLTVV.

The chain uses TRBV6-6 and TRBJ1-1; D unclear. Germline values: CDR1 MNHNY, CDR2 SVGAGI (reference sequence). V was cut by 2 bases and J by 1 base, with 8 bases left in between. The CDR3 runs 14 residues. The CDR3 coding sequence is TGTGCCAGCAGTTACGCAGAACAGAACACTGAAGCTTTCTTT. This translates into CASSYAEQNTEAFF.

This clone was recorded once. The CDR3 DNA reads as TGTGCCAGCAGCCAAGCGGGGGGTCAAGCTTATGGCTACACCTTC. Residues: CASSQAGGQAYGYTF. The chain has TRBV14 and TRBJ1-2; weak D call: TRBD1 (5 bases). The V and J ends lost 1 base and 5 bases respectively, with 14 bases between them. There are 15 residues in the CDR3. CDR1 is SGHDN, CDR2 FVKESK, per germline.